This entry lists 2 T cell receptor beta chains sequenced from one sample in a study of control samples from healthy donors and cancer patients. Data came from immunoSEQ multiplex PCR; TCRdb stores just in-frame clones and leaves some out. The sample shows 100,000 to 150,000 clones, more than 70% of them seen only once. The material sequenced was blood. Receptor source: a middle-aged man in good health.

The chain links TRBV14 to TRBJ1-1, with 11 positions matching TRBD1. CDR1 is SGHDN, CDR2 FVKESK, per germline. The V gene end was trimmed by 4 bases and the J gene end by 5 bases; junction bases not matched to a gene: 9. The CDR3 runs 16 residues. The CDR3 DNA is TGTGCCAGCAGCCCCTGGGACAGGGGGTCGGGGACTGAAGCTTTCTTT. This codes for CASSPWDRGSGTEAFF.

CDR3 residues: CASSLDRTVYNSPLHF. The CDR3 DNA reads as TGTGCCAGCAGCTTAGATCGAACGGTTTATAATTCACCCCTCCACTTT. V and J are TRBV11-2 and TRBJ1-6; no clear D. The CDR3 covers 16 residues. CDR1 and CDR2 (germline): SGHAT, FQNNGV. Trimming cost V 0 bases and J 4 bases, with 10 bases left between them.